This is a list of T cell receptor beta chains from one sample in a study of CD8 T cells in Susac syndrome. A single record per CDR3 protein comes from TCRdb applying MiXCR to the immunoSEQ multiplex PCR reads. This sample yields roughly 100,000 distinct CDR3 sequences, of which roughly 94% are seen a single time; 0.41% belongs to the top ten. The source material was CD8+ T cells from PBMCs. Source of these receptors: a human donor with Susac syndrome. Each CDR3 is given with its conserved first and last residue. A clone size is listed for some rows: how often the clone was seen (once, few, many), or a class if it is expanded.

clone size: .; J gene: TRBJ2-3; V gene: TRBV27; CDR3 protein: CASRTAGVTDTQYF
clone size: .; J gene: TRBJ2-1; V gene: TRBV9; CDR3 protein: CASSVSTGGDNEQFF
clone size: once; J gene: TRBJ2-5; V gene: TRBV6-6; CDR3 protein: CASSYSARDQETQYF
clone size: .; J gene: TRBJ2-4; V gene: TRBV27; CDR3 protein: CASRGAGGRNGKNIQYF
clone size: once; J gene: TRBJ1-2; V gene: TRBV9; CDR3 protein: CASSTDQRGGNGANYGYTF
clone size: .; J gene: TRBJ2-1; V gene: TRBV7-9; CDR3 protein: CASSGEAGDRRRNEQFF
clone size: .; J gene: TRBJ2-7; V gene: TRBV4-1; CDR3 protein: CASSQEHLGGYEQYF
clone size: .; J gene: TRBJ2-7; V gene: TRBV5-4; CDR3 protein: CASRSGTDYEQYF
clone size: .; J gene: TRBJ2-1; V gene: TRBV20-1; CDR3 protein: CSAPGQGSYNEQFF
clone size: once; J gene: TRBJ1-2; V gene: TRBV7-9; CDR3 protein: CASRAESNYGYTF
clone size: .; J gene: TRBJ2-3; V gene: TRBV12-3/TRBV12-4; CDR3 protein: CASSPRGAGALDTQYF
clone size: .; J gene: TRBJ2-7; V gene: TRBV27; CDR3 protein: CASTGTGTYEQYF
clone size: .; J gene: TRBJ2-6; V gene: TRBV4-2; CDR3 protein: CASSQDSSGSSSGANVLTF
clone size: .; J gene: TRBJ2-7; V gene: TRBV7-9; CDR3 protein: CASSLEGPGEQYF
clone size: .; J gene: TRBJ2-2; V gene: TRBV21-1; CDR3 protein: CATDRDRPNTGELFF
clone size: .; J gene: TRBJ1-2; V gene: TRBV13; CDR3 protein: CASSPGQGGDGYTF
clone size: .; J gene: TRBJ2-7; V gene: TRBV18; CDR3 protein: CASSPPTGIGYEQYF
clone size: .; J gene: TRBJ2-5; V gene: TRBV6-6; CDR3 protein: CASRPSGDRSRETQYF
clone size: .; J gene: TRBJ2-7; V gene: TRBV12-3/TRBV12-4; CDR3 protein: CASSNDIAPYEQYF
clone size: .; J gene: TRBJ2-7; V gene: TRBV29-1; CDR3 protein: CSVVWDRYEQYF
clone size: .; J gene: TRBJ2-1; V gene: TRBV4-1; CDR3 protein: CASSLGNWRDEQFF
clone size: once; J gene: TRBJ1-5; V gene: TRBV7-9; CDR3 protein: CASSLGQGWQPQHF
clone size: .; J gene: TRBJ2-1; V gene: TRBV27; CDR3 protein: CASSLFPTANEQFF